The subject of this entry is one T cell receptor (beta chain). The antigen is not known. The data are from a study of post-analysis software for immune sequencing data. Across the study: The study covered relapsing-remitting, secondary progressive and progressive-relapsing courses of multiple sclerosis.

Study findings and constraints: Multiple sclerosis patients had significantly lower normalized Chao1 diversity than controls. F measure grouped same-batch samples tightly together.

TCR beta libraries were prepared from cDNA with unique molecular identifiers. A single record per CDR3 protein comes from TCRdb applying MiXCR to the PCR reads. The repertoire consists of approximately 350,000 distinct CDR3 sequences, with about a third occurring once and the leading ten covering around an eighth. This clonotype was obtained from a girl aged 5-17 years with multiple sclerosis. Source material: blood.

CDR3 coding DNA: TGTGCCAGCAGTGCGGTCGGACAGGGTAACTATGGCTACACCTTC. Its translation: CASSAVGQGNYGYTF. This chain links TRBV28 with TRBJ1-2; 8 bases map to TRBD1. The CDR3 spans 15 residues. Trimming removed 5 bases from V and 1 base from J; junction bases left unmatched: 6. Germline values: CDR1 MDHEN, CDR2 SYDVKM.